These 20 T cell receptor beta chains were sequenced from one sample in a study of T cells in Graves' hyperthyroidism and ophthalmopathy. Using RNA transcripts as the source, TCR beta CDR3 regions were amplified. Carried out on the TCR CDR3, a first-round RT-PCR used the HTBI primer set. One entry per CDR3 protein, called by TCRdb with MiXCR from the multiplex PCR reads. The sample holds about half a million distinct CDR3 sequences, 20% seen once. The sequenced material came from blood. The receptors derive from a man aged 35 to 55 with Graves' ophthalmopathy.

This clonotype was seen ten or more times. The chain recombines TRBV2 with TRBJ2-7, with 8 nucleotides matching TRBD1. Germline V gene lookup returns CDR1 SNHLY and CDR2 FYNNEI. V lost 7 bases, J lost 3 bases, and 8 bases stayed unmatched. The CDR3 consists of 14 residues. The CDR3 sequence is CASTGRDRYYEQYF. In nucleotides, the CDR3 is TGTGCCAGCACCGGTAGGGACAGGTACTACGAGCAGTACTTC.

V and J are TRBV5-5 and TRBJ2-7, with D tentatively TRBD1 or TRBD2 (5 bases each). Deletions cut 0 bases from V and 7 bases from J, with 17 bases between. This CDR3 contains 15 residues. Germline V gene sequence: CDR1 SGHKS, CDR2 YYEKEE (reference sequence). In nucleotides, the CDR3 is TGTGCCAGCAGCTTGGATCCGGGACGTAGTGAAGAGCAGTACTTC. It encodes CASSLDPGRSEEQYF.

This clonotype has ten or more counts. The chain carries TRBV27 and TRBJ2-7; D is undetermined. The V end was cut by 4 bases, the J end by 5 bases, with 18 bases between. CDR3 length equals 15 residues. Looked up from germline, CDR1 is MNHEY and CDR2 is SMNVEV (reference sequence). The CDR3 reads CASSSRAHATHEQYF. For the CDR3, the DNA is TGTGCCAGCAGTTCGCGAGCCCACGCGACGCACGAGCAGTACTTC.

This clonotype was seen repeatedly, ten times or more. J is TRBJ2-3 and V is TRBV7-8; 7 bases map to TRBD2. Per germline, CDR1 SGHVS and CDR2 FQNEAQ. J was trimmed by 5 bases and V by 4 bases; bases with no gene match: 6. The CDR3 loop spans 14 amino acids. The CDR3 DNA sequence: TGTGCCAGCAGCTCTCGGACGGGAGGAGATACGCAGTATTTT. It is translated as CASSSRTGGDTQYF.

The table lists this clonotype with a few counts. The chain employs TRBV4-2 and TRBJ2-1; 11 positions match TRBD2. The CDR3 loop spans 15 amino acids. V lost 2 bases and J lost 6; bases outside the gene matches: 3. In germline, CDR1 is LGHNA, CDR2 YNFKEQ. The CDR3 loop reads CASSQLAGGFNEQFF. The CDR3 DNA sequence: TGTGCCAGCAGCCAACTAGCGGGGGGCTTCAATGAGCAGTTCTTC.

This clonotype appeared many times. The rearrangement links TRBV3-1 to TRBJ1-4; D remains ambiguous. The germline V and J ends were trimmed by 2 bases and 2 bases, with 6 bases remaining between them. CDR1 is LGHDT and CDR2 is YNNKEL in the germline V gene (reference sequence). CDR3 length: 14 amino acids. The CDR3 region is CASSQRSTNEKLFF. The CDR3 nucleotides read TGTGCCAGCAGCCAACGGTCCACTAATGAAAAACTGTTTTTT. The variable domain in full, with the rest retrieved from reference TRBV3-1 and TRBJ1-4, is DTAVSQTPKYLVTQMGNDKSIKCEQNLGHDTMYWYKQDSKKFLKIMFSYNNKELIINETVPNRFSPKSPDKAHLNLHINSLELGDSAVYFCASSQRSTNEKLFFGSGTQLSVL.

V usage is TRBV5-1 and J usage is TRBJ2-3, with 13 bases matching TRBD2. The V gene's germline CDR1 is SGHRS and CDR2 YFSETQ. This CDR3 region has 16 residues. V gave up 4 bases and J gave up 7 bases; unmatched junction bases: 9. Here the CDR3 DNA reads TGCGCCAGCAGCCGCTCCACTAGCGGGGGGGCGAATACGCAGTATTTT. Residues: CASSRSTSGGANTQYF. The full variable domain, rest sourced from reference TRBV5-1 and TRBJ2-3, is KAGVTQTPRYLIKTRGQQVTLSCSPISGHRSVSWYQQTPGQGLQFLFEYFSETQRNKGNFPGRFSGRQFSNSRSEMNVSTLELGDSALYLCASSRSTSGGANTQYFGPGTRLTVL.

This clonotype was seen many times. The rearrangement links TRBV10-3 to TRBJ2-7, with 9 bases lining up with TRBD1. J was trimmed by 3 bases and V by 6 bases; bases with no gene match: 3. The CDR3 contains 13 residues. CDR1 is ENHRY, CDR2 SYGVKD, per germline. The CDR3 DNA sequence: TGTGCCATCAGCCCGGGACAGGGCTACGAGCAGTACTTC. It is translated as CAISPGQGYEQYF.

J is TRBJ2-5 and V is TRBV10-3; 8 nucleotides align to TRBD2. Losses at the gene ends were 0 bases for V and 7 bases for J; bases not matched to a gene: 4. CDR3 length: 14 residues. Germline CDR1 reads ENHRY; CDR2 reads SYGVKD. The CDR3 sequence: CAISESAGGRTQYF. The CDR3 coding sequence is TGTGCCATCAGTGAGTCTGCGGGGGGCCGGACCCAGTACTTC.

This clonotype turned up a few times. The V and J genes are TRBV10-3 and TRBJ2-5; D is ambiguous. CDR3 length: 13 residues. The germline gives CDR1 ENHRY, CDR2 SYGVKD. V lost 11 bases to trimming and J lost 4 bases, with 17 bases between them. CDR3: CAYSPGAVETQYF. Here the CDR3 DNA reads TGTGCCTATAGCCCAGGTGCCGTAGAGACCCAGTACTTC.

This clonotype has a count of ten or more. The chain uses TRBV12-3 or TRBV12-4 and TRBJ2-5; possible D gene TRBD1, 5 bases. Trimming stripped 6 bases from V and 7 bases from J, with 12 bases between. This CDR3 comprises 12 residues. For the CDR3, the DNA is TGTGCCAGCAGCAAGGGGTTGGGGACCCAGTACTTC. Its translation: CASSKGLGTQYF.

This chain uses TRBV20-1 with TRBJ2-1; 9 nucleotides align to TRBD1. V lost 6 bases and J lost 5; bases outside the gene matches: 11. The CDR3 is 15 amino acids. The germline gives CDR1 DFQATT, CDR2 SNEGSKA (reference sequence). The CDR3 region has the DNA TGCAGTGCCCATTCGGGGACAGGGCCGAACAATGAGCAGTTCTTC. It translates to CSAHSGTGPNNEQFF.

Only a few counts were recorded for this clonotype. This rearrangement joins TRBV4-1 to TRBJ2-1; the match to TRBD2 covers 9 bases. Germline V lookup: CDR1 MGHRA, CDR2 YSYEKL. CDR3 length equals 16 residues. V trimming: 4 bases; J trimming: 5 bases; junction bases outside the gene matches: 9. The CDR3 DNA reads TGCGCCAGCAGCCCAACCCCGGGACTAGCAAACAATGAGCAGTTCTTC. Amino acids: CASSPTPGLANNEQFF.

This clonotype showed up just a few times. V gene TRBV20-1 combines with J gene TRBJ2-7; D is possibly TRBD1 or TRBD2 (6 bases each). The germline V and J ends were trimmed by 6 bases and 3 bases, with 18 bases remaining between them. The CDR3 consists of 14 residues. Germline loops: CDR1 DFQATT, CDR2 SNEGSKA (reference sequence). The CDR3 reads CSAATGGFGYEQYF. The CDR3 region has the DNA TGCAGTGCCGCGACAGGAGGGTTTGGCTACGAGCAGTACTTC.

This clonotype was counted ten times or more. CDR3 region: CASSGTLRDDSPLHF. CDR3 nucleotides: TGTGCCAGCAGCGGGACCCTGCGGGATGATTCACCCCTCCACTTT. The V call is TRBV11-1, the J call TRBJ1-6; TRBD1 might be the D (5 bases). The length of the CDR3 is 15 residues. Trimming took 5 bases from V and 8 from J, leaving 16 bases between them. The germline gives CDR1 SGHAT, CDR2 FQDESV (reference sequence).

This clonotype turned up a few times. The chain uses TRBV12-5 and TRBJ1-1; D gene uncertain. The germline V gene has CDR1 LGHNT and CDR2 FRNRAP. This CDR3 spans 11 amino acids. The ends were cut back, 2 bases at V and 11 bases at J, with 9 bases in the middle. The CDR3 DNA is TGTGCTAGTGGTTTGCCCCCCCTGGCTTTCTTT. The encoded protein is CASGLPPLAFF.

In this sample, this clonotype turned up many times. The CDR3 here is CASSLGPQREGYEQYF. CDR3 in DNA: TGTGCCAGCAGTTTAGGGCCACAGCGGGAGGGCTACGAGCAGTACTTC. This rearrangement joins TRBV12-3 or TRBV12-4 to TRBJ2-7; 10 nucleotides agree with TRBD2. Germline trimming cut 1 base from V and 3 bases from J; bases unmatched to any gene: 6. This CDR3 contains 16 residues.

This clonotype came up many times. The J gene is TRBJ2-5, the V gene TRBV7-9; TRBD1 matches at 7 bases. With 4 bases clipped from V and 5 bases from J, the junction kept 16 bases outside the gene matches. Germline loops: CDR1 SEHNR, CDR2 FQNEAQ (reference sequence). The CDR3 sequence is 17 residues long. CDR3 protein: CASSSDREGFPRETQYF. The CDR3 region has the DNA TGTGCCAGCAGCTCCGACAGGGAAGGGTTCCCAAGGGAGACCCAGTACTTC.

The V and J genes are TRBV19 and TRBJ2-3; 12 positions match TRBD2. Germline-derived CDR1 and CDR2 are LNHDA and SQIVND (reference sequence). J gave up 2 bases and V 4 bases, and 4 bases lay outside the gene matches. CDR3 length: 16 amino acids. Written as DNA, the CDR3 is TGTGCCAGTAGTACCCTAGCGGGGGGGTTCACAGATACGCAGTATTTT. Protein sequence: CASSTLAGGFTDTQYF.

This clonotype was detected many times. The chain combines TRBV27 with TRBJ2-5, with D hard to call. Germline assignment: CDR1 MNHEY and CDR2 SMNVEV (reference sequence). The CDR3 is 15 residues long. Trimming took 6 bases from V and 2 from J, leaving 16 bases between them. Here the CDR3 DNA reads TGTGCCAGCAGCCCCGCCCTTTTAGCTCAAGAGACCCAGTACTTC. It specifies CASSPALLAQETQYF.